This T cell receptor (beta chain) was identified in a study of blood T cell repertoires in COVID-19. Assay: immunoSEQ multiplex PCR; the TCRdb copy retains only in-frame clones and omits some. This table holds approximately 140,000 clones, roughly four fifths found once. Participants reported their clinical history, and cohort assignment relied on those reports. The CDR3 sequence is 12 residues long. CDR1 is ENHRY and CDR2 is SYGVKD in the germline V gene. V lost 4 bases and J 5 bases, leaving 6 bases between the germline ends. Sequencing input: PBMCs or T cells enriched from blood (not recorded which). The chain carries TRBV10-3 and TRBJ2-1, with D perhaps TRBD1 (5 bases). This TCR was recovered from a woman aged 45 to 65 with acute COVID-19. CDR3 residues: CAISGGNNEQFF. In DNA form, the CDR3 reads TGTGCCATCAGTGGGGGCAACAATGAGCAGTTCTTC.